Each of the 27 T cell receptor beta chains below was sequenced from the same sample in a study of control samples from healthy donors and cancer patients. Profiling relied on immunoSEQ multiplex PCR, and the TCRdb table lists in-frame clones only, not all of them. The sample lists around 94,000 clones; roughly 94% were seen once. What was sequenced was blood. Every receptor here comes from a woman aged 18-30 years in good health.

This clone turned up a few times. V and J are TRBV5-4 and TRBJ2-7; D may be TRBD1 (6 bases). V lost 1 base to trimming and J lost 7 bases, with 18 bases between them. The CDR3 has 15 residues. The germline gives CDR1 SGHNT, CDR2 YYREEE (reference sequence). The DNA of the CDR3 is TGTGCCAGCAGCTTGCCCGGGACACTCATCGGGGAGCAGTACTTC. It codes for CASSLPGTLIGEQYF. Together with reference TRBV5-4 and TRBJ2-7, the CDR3 gives the full variable domain: ETGVTQSPTHLIKTRGQQVTLRCSSQSGHNTVSWYQQALGQGPQFIFQYYREEENGRGNFPPRFSGLQFPNYSSELNVNALELDDSALYLCASSLPGTLIGEQYFGPGTRLTVT.

The J gene is TRBJ2-5, the V gene TRBV5-4; 9 positions match TRBD2. The germline gives CDR1 SGHNT, CDR2 YYREEE (reference sequence). Losses at the gene ends were 0 bases for V and 6 bases for J; bases not matched to a gene: 9. The CDR3 covers 16 residues. The DNA for the CDR3 is TGTGCCAGCAGCTTGGCCAGGCGGGGGGGCCTGAAGACCCAGTACTTC. This codes for CASSLARRGGLKTQYF.

This rearrangement joins TRBV20-1 to TRBJ2-7; 9 positions match TRBD2. Germline CDR1 DFQATT, CDR2 SNEGSKA (reference sequence). The CDR3 loop spans 18 amino acids. Trimming took 3 bases from V and 7 from J; bases not matched to a gene: 22. The CDR3 bases are TGCAGTGCTAGTTTTGCGGGAGGGCCTGGGGAAAACGGGTGGGAGCAGTACTTC. Its protein product is CSASFAGGPGENGWEQYF.

The rearrangement joins TRBV30 to TRBJ1-1; TRBD1 matches at 8 bases. The V gene end was trimmed by 2 bases and the J gene end by 0 bases; junction bases not matched to a gene: 5. The CDR3 spans 15 residues. Germline lookup yields CDR1 GTSNPN and CDR2 SVGIG (reference sequence). The CDR3 nucleotides are TGTGCCTGGAGTAAGCGGACAGGGATGAACACTGAAGCTTTCTTT. Amino acid sequence: CAWSKRTGMNTEAFF.

The chain recombines TRBV5-1 with TRBJ2-5; no clear D. V was pared by 5 bases and J by 2 bases, with 10 bases between. Germline V gives CDR1 SGHRS, CDR2 YFSETQ. The CDR3 is 13 residues long. The CDR3 here is CASRLQIQETQYF. CDR3 in DNA: TGCGCCAGCAGATTGCAGATTCAAGAGACCCAGTACTTC.

The chain employs TRBV9 and TRBJ1-2; D is perhaps TRBD1 (5 bases). V was pared by 3 bases and J by 4 bases, with 13 bases between. The V gene's germline CDR1 is SGDLS and CDR2 YYNGEE. The CDR3 has 14 residues. This chain's CDR3 is CASSGSGTSYGYTF. The CDR3 DNA sequence: TGTGCCAGCAGCGGCAGCGGGACTAGCTATGGCTACACCTTC. Full variable domain (remainder filled in from reference TRBV9 and TRBJ1-2): DSGVTQTPKHLITATGQRVTLRCSPRSGDLSVYWYQQSLDQGLQFLIQYYNGEERAKGNILERFSAQQFPDLHSELNLSSLELGDSALYFCASSGSGTSYGYTFGSGTRLTVV.

This sequence joins TRBV9 and TRBJ2-3, with TRBD1 matching over 9 bases. The germline V gene has CDR1 SGDLS and CDR2 YYNGEE. CDR3 length: 15 residues. V gave up 4 bases and J gave up 1 base; unmatched junction bases: 4. The CDR3 reads CASSKQGARTDTQYF. For the CDR3, the DNA is TGTGCCAGCAGCAAACAGGGGGCTCGCACAGATACGCAGTATTTT.

V usage is TRBV7-9 and J usage is TRBJ1-1; TRBD1 agrees at 8 bases. V lost 3 bases, J lost 1 base, and 4 bases stayed unmatched. From germline, CDR1 is SEHNR and CDR2 FQNEAQ (reference sequence). The CDR3 extends over 15 amino acids. The CDR3 sequence: CASSLPGTGNTEAFF. In nucleotides, the CDR3 is TGTGCCAGCAGCTTGCCGGGGACAGGGAACACTGAAGCTTTCTTT.

CDR3 in DNA: TGTGCCAGCAGCTTAGAAAGGGCCTCAAACACCATATATTTT. Its protein is CASSLERASNTIYF. The chain is built from TRBV11-2 and TRBJ1-3, with D hard to call. The germline V gene encodes CDR1 SGHAT and CDR2 FQNNGV. The CDR3 is 14 amino acids. V was cut by 0 bases and J by 6 bases, with 9 bases left in between. The entire variable domain, with the rest obtained from reference TRBV11-2 and TRBJ1-3, is as follows: EAGVAQSPRYKIIEKRQSVAFWCNPISGHATLYWYQQILGQGPKLLIQFQNNGVVDDSQLPKDRFSAERLKGVDSTLKIQPAKLEDSAVYLCASSLERASNTIYFGEGSWLTVV.

The chain carries TRBV10-3 and TRBJ1-1; tentative D call: TRBD1 (6 bases). V was clipped by 3 bases and J by 2 bases, with 16 bases between them. Per germline, CDR1 ENHRY and CDR2 SYGVKD. The CDR3 sequence is 16 residues long. CDR3 sequence: CAISEKGGVSNTEAFF. CDR3 sequence (DNA): TGTGCCATCAGTGAAAAAGGGGGGGTTTCAAACACTGAAGCTTTCTTT.

This chain links TRBV9 with TRBJ2-7, with D possibly matching TRBD1 (6 bases). The CDR3 runs to 15 residues. The V end was cut by 0 bases, the J end by 2 bases, with 12 bases between. Germline CDR1 and CDR2: SGDLS and YYNGEE. The CDR3 region is CASSVAGTPTYEQYF. Here the CDR3 DNA reads TGTGCCAGCAGCGTAGCAGGGACACCGACCTACGAGCAGTACTTC.

V gene TRBV29-1 combines with J gene TRBJ2-3; 7 positions agree with TRBD2. The CDR3 is 15 amino acids. After removal of 6 bases from V and 0 bases from J, the junction contained 9 bases not matched to a gene. Germline CDR1 and CDR2: SQVTM and ANQGSEA. CDR3 coding DNA: TGCAGCGTGGGTCTAGCGGCCCTTAGCACAGATACGCAGTATTTT. As protein: CSVGLAALSTDTQYF.

This chain links TRBV19 with TRBJ2-7; D remains unclear. The length of the CDR3 is 13 residues. The V and J ends lost 4 bases and 5 bases respectively, with 12 bases between them. Germline CDR1 LNHDA, CDR2 SQIVND (reference sequence). CDR3 loop: CASSTPPLHEQYF. For the CDR3, the DNA is TGTGCCAGTAGTACACCTCCCCTCCACGAGCAGTACTTC.

This clone was seen just once. V gene TRBV19 combines with J gene TRBJ1-2; perhaps TRBD1 as D (5 bases). The CDR3 has 15 residues. The V gene's germline CDR1 is LNHDA and CDR2 SQIVND (reference sequence). V was cut by 2 bases and J by 3 bases, with 13 bases left in between. CDR3 loop: CASSIPLDSHYGYTF. In DNA, the CDR3 is TGTGCCAGTAGTATACCTCTCGACAGTCACTATGGCTACACCTTC.

The rearrangement uses TRBV4-1 and TRBJ1-5; D gene ambiguous. Trimming cost V 1 base and J 9 bases, with 13 bases left between them. Germline CDR1 reads MGHRA; CDR2 reads YSYEKL. This CDR3 is built from 14 residues. The CDR3 DNA reads as TGCGCCAGCAGCCAAGCAAGTACCCTTGGGCCCCAGCATTTT. It yields the protein CASSQASTLGPQHF.

This chain links TRBV6-1 with TRBJ1-2; D gene ambiguous. CDR3 length: 17 residues. V lost 0 bases and J 0 bases, leaving 14 bases between the germline ends. Germline lookup yields CDR1 MNHNS and CDR2 SASEGT. CDR3 bases: TGTGCCAGCAGTGAAGCCCAGTCCCGATCCCCTAACTATGGCTACACCTTC. It encodes CASSEAQSRSPNYGYTF.

V is TRBV9 and J is TRBJ2-3; 12 bases are a match to TRBD2. CDR1 SGDLS and CDR2 YYNGEE come from the germline V gene. The CDR3 has 18 amino acids. J was trimmed by 4 bases and V by 0 bases; bases with no gene match: 9. In DNA, the CDR3 is TGTGCCAGCAGCGTAGTATCTTCTAGCGGGGGGGGCGCAGATACGCAGTATTTT. Amino acid sequence: CASSVVSSSGGGADTQYF.

V gene TRBV7-8 combines with J gene TRBJ1-1; perhaps TRBD1 as D (5 bases). The CDR3 is made up of 16 amino acids. Germline V gene data show CDR1 as SGHVS and CDR2 as FQNEAQ. The V end lost 5 bases, the J end lost 5 bases, and 21 bases lay between the germline ends. Here the CDR3 reads CASSVNSGRRGTEAFF. In DNA form, the CDR3 reads TGTGCCAGCAGCGTCAACTCCGGGAGGAGGGGAACTGAAGCTTTCTTT.

This chain links TRBV11-2 with TRBJ1-1; 8 bases align to TRBD1. V shed 2 bases and J 8 bases; nucleotides not matched to a gene: 13. The CDR3 is made up of 16 amino acids. CDR1 is SGHAT and CDR2 is FQNNGV in the germline V gene. The CDR3 loop reads CASSLLGSGGSGEAFF. The CDR3 DNA sequence: TGTGCCAGCAGCTTACTTGGGTCAGGGGGCTCCGGCGAAGCTTTCTTT.

This chain joins TRBV5-1 and TRBJ1-5, with a possible D match to TRBD1 (6 bases). CDR3 size: 15 residues. Germline V lookup: CDR1 SGHRS, CDR2 YFSETQ. Trimming pared 0 bases from V and 4 bases from J, leaving 11 bases between. The CDR3 DNA reads TGCGCCAGCAGCTTGGATGGACAGCCGAATCAGCCCCAGCATTTT. Amino acid sequence: CASSLDGQPNQPQHF.

This clone has only one observation. The chain couples TRBV12-3 or TRBV12-4 to TRBJ1-2, with D unresolved. Trimming took 7 bases from V and 6 from J, leaving 9 bases between them. The CDR3 contains 11 residues. In DNA, the CDR3 is TGTGCCAGCACCCCCGTGAATGGCTACACCTTC. It codes for CASTPVNGYTF.

CDR3 sequence (DNA): TGCGCCAGCAGGGTCTTGGGCGTAGTGTCTTACTATGGCTACACCTTC. It translates to CASRVLGVVSYYGYTF. This sequence joins TRBV10-1 and TRBJ1-2; D is unclear. With 6 bases removed from V and 3 bases from J, the gap between germline ends came to 20 bases. Germline CDR1 WNHNN, CDR2 SYGVQD (reference sequence). This CDR3 is built from 16 residues.

The CDR3 is CASRTGTGANYGYTF. The CDR3 bases are TGTGCCAGCAGGACTGGGACAGGGGCCAACTATGGCTACACCTTC. The V call is TRBV6-4, the J call TRBJ1-2; 10 bases line up with TRBD1. V gave up 6 bases and J gave up 2 bases; unmatched junction bases: 6. Germline CDR1 and CDR2: MRHNA and SNTAGT. The CDR3 has 15 amino acids.

This sequence joins TRBV27 and TRBJ1-4; D is unresolved. Between the trimmed V and J ends, which lost 10 bases and 8 bases, there was a span of 11 bases. This CDR3 spans 11 amino acids. CDR1 is MNHEY, CDR2 SMNVEV, per germline (reference sequence). DNA for the CDR3: TGTGCCACACGGGAAGAAGAAAAACTGTTTTTT. This codes for CATREEEKLFF.

The CDR3 region has the DNA TGTGCCAGCACTCCGTTTGGAAACACCATATATTTT. Its protein is CASTPFGNTIYF. This chain links TRBV7-2 with TRBJ1-3, with D uncertain. Germline V lookup: CDR1 SGHTA, CDR2 FQGNSA. The CDR3 is 12 amino acids. V shed 7 bases and J shed 3 bases, with 7 bases lying between them.

This clone appeared a single time. This sequence joins TRBV7-9 and TRBJ2-2; maybe TRBD2 (6 bases). V was cut by 2 bases and J by 4 bases, with 11 bases left in between. In germline, CDR1 is SEHNR, CDR2 FQNEAQ (reference sequence). This CDR3 region has 15 residues. The CDR3 region is CASSLLAGPTGELFF. The DNA for the CDR3 is TGTGCCAGCAGCTTACTTGCGGGACCCACCGGGGAGCTGTTTTTT.

This clone was observed a single time. The chain has TRBV5-4 and TRBJ2-5, with 10 nucleotides matching TRBD1. CDR1 is SGHNT and CDR2 is YYREEE in the germline V gene (reference sequence). There are 15 residues in the CDR3. The J segment lost 4 bases and the V segment lost 4 bases, leaving 7 bases of the junction unmatched. The DNA for the CDR3 is TGTGCCAGCAGCCCCGGGACAGGGGCCCGAGAGACCCAGTACTTC. It is translated as CASSPGTGARETQYF.